This T cell receptor beta chain was profiled in a study of long-term antiretroviral therapy in people with HIV. General study findings and limits: CDR3 length ranges were narrower in HIV repertoires than in controls. Despite increasing after ART, diversity remained lower than that of transplant donor controls.

Points on this clone: Its antigen is undetermined.

V shed 4 bases and J shed 3 bases, with 13 bases lying between them. Germline V gene lookup returns CDR1 SEHNR and CDR2 FQNEAQ (reference sequence). The CDR3 extends over 14 amino acids. Running of the v3.0 immunoSEQ assay took place at survey level. Per-sample targets for sequencing were roughly 35,000-50,000 T-cell genomes. TCRdb's table, derived via immunoSEQ multiplex PCR, lists solely in-frame clones and lacks some. Among 25,000 to 35,000 clones listed, about 85% were seen once. This sequence joins TRBV7-9 and TRBJ2-7, with TRBD1 as a possible D gene (6 bases). This sequence originates from a man aged 50 to 60 with HIV. The material was unsorted PBMCs, obtained around 5 years before starting antiretroviral therapy. The CDR3 DNA follows: TGTGCCAGCAGCTCTCGGGACAAGTACTACGAGCAGTACTTC. As protein: CASSSRDKYYEQYF.